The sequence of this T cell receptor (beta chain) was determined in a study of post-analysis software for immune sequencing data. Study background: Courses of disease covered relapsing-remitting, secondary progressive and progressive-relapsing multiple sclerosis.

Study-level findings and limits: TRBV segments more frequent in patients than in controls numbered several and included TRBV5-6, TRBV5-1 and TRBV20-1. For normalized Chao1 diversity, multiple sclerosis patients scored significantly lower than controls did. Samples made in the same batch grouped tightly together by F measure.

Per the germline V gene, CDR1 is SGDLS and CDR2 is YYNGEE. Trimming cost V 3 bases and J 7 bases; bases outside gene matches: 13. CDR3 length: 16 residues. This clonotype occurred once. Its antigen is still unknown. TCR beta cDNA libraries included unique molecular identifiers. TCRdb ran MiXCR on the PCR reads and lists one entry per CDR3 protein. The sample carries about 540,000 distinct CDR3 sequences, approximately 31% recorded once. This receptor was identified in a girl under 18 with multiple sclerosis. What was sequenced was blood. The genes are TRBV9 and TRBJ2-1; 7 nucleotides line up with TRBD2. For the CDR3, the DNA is TGTGCCAGCAGCGGAAGACGACTAGCCCTCGGGAATGAGCAGTTCTTC. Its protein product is CASSGRRLALGNEQFF.